Following are 14 T cell receptor beta chains from one sample sequenced in a study of blood T cell repertoires in COVID-19. The method was immunoSEQ multiplex PCR; TCRdb's version includes in-frame clones alone and lacks a portion of them. The repertoire holds fewer than 250,000 clones, roughly nine tenths seen once, with under 0.9% in the top ten. Specimen: peripheral blood. These receptor sequences come from a man aged 40-50 years with acute or convalescent COVID-19.

The chain combines TRBV2 with TRBJ2-3, with 10 bases aligning to TRBD2. The CDR3 spans 17 residues. From germline, CDR1 is SNHLY and CDR2 FYNNEI. With 6 bases clipped from V and 0 bases from J, the junction kept 9 bases outside the gene matches. CDR3 nucleotides: TGTGCCAGCAGAGCACGGACTAGCGGCTTTAGCACAGATACGCAGTATTTT. It is translated as CASRARTSGFSTDTQYF.

The count of this clone is one. This chain uses TRBV2 with TRBJ2-3; 11 bases are shared with TRBD2. The V gene's germline CDR1 is SNHLY and CDR2 FYNNEI. J was trimmed by 2 bases and V by 4 bases; bases with no gene match: 5. The CDR3 sequence is 16 residues long. This CDR3 is CASSARLAGYTDTQYF. The CDR3 region has the DNA TGTGCCAGCAGTGCTAGACTAGCGGGATACACAGATACGCAGTATTTT.

V and J are TRBV5-6 and TRBJ1-1; 7 bases map to TRBD1. V was pared by 1 base and J by 4 bases, with 10 bases of the junction left unmatched. The V gene's germline CDR1 is SGHDT and CDR2 YYEEEE. The CDR3 consists of 16 residues. The CDR3 bases are TGTGCCAGCAGCTTGAGACAGGGAATAGCTGGCACTGAAGCTTTCTTT. It specifies CASSLRQGIAGTEAFF.

The V and J genes are TRBV29-1 and TRBJ2-1, with D possibly TRBD1 on 6 matching bases. Germline lookup yields CDR1 SQVTM and CDR2 ANQGSEA. The CDR3 loop spans 14 amino acids. Trimming stripped 2 bases from V and 5 bases from J, with 13 bases between. The CDR3 nucleotides read TGCAGCGTTGAAACCGGGACATATGACAATGAGCAGTTCTTC. This translates into CSVETGTYDNEQFF.

The V gene is TRBV29-1, the J gene TRBJ1-2; TRBD1 aligns across 7 bases. The CDR3 extends over 13 amino acids. In germline, CDR1 is SQVTM, CDR2 ANQGSEA. V lost 6 bases and J lost 4; bases outside the gene matches: 8. CDR3 sequence (DNA): TGCAGCGTAGGGGCTACAGGGGTCTATGGCTACACCTTC. It specifies CSVGATGVYGYTF.

J is TRBJ1-5 and V is TRBV7-9; 8 bases agree with TRBD1. CDR1 is SEHNR and CDR2 is FQNEAQ in the germline V gene (reference sequence). V was clipped by 4 bases and J by 5 bases; unmatched bases: 4. The CDR3 totals 14 residues. CDR3 DNA: TGTGCCAGCAGCTCCGGACAGGGCGATCAGCCCCAGCATTTT. Amino acids: CASSSGQGDQPQHF.

The chain uses TRBV30 and TRBJ2-5, with unresolved D. CDR1 and CDR2 from the germline V gene are GTSNPN and SVGIG (reference sequence). This CDR3 is 13 amino acids long. V lost 1 base, J lost 3 bases, and 9 bases lay in between. CDR3 protein: CAWSGARKETQYF. DNA of the CDR3: TGTGCCTGGAGTGGGGCCAGAAAAGAGACCCAGTACTTC.

The chain combines TRBV4-3 with TRBJ2-2, with D maybe TRBD1 (7 bases). The CDR3 sequence is 17 residues long. The V end was cut by 2 bases, the J end by 5 bases, with 18 bases between. CDR1 is LGHNA and CDR2 is YSLEER in the germline V gene. The CDR3 loop reads CASSQHLSGGGTGELFF. CDR3 DNA: TGCGCCAGCAGCCAACATCTTTCAGGGGGAGGTACCGGGGAGCTGTTTTTT.

This chain connects TRBV13 to TRBJ1-3; D ambiguous. Trimming removed 5 bases from V and 4 bases from J, with 18 bases in between. In germline, CDR1 is PRHDT, CDR2 FYEKMQ (reference sequence). This CDR3 has 16 residues. The CDR3 bases are TGTGCCAGCAGCCCACGCGCGGGGATACACGGAAACACCATATATTTT. It is translated as CASSPRAGIHGNTIYF. The full variable domain, rest sourced from reference TRBV13 and TRBJ1-3, is AAGVIQSPRHLIKEKRETATLKCYPIPRHDTVYWYQQGPGQDPQFLISFYEKMQSDKGSIPDRFSAQQFSDYHSELNMSSLELGDSALYFCASSPRAGIHGNTIYFGEGSWLTVV.

The V gene is TRBV23-1, the J gene TRBJ2-6, with TRBD1 matching 8 bases. TRBV23-1 carries the ORF label, with uncertain function. The CDR3 is 19 amino acids. The V segment lost 2 bases and the J segment 1 base; nucleotides outside the gene matches: 10. The CDR3 reads CASSQPPRTGRSGANVLTF. The CDR3 DNA is TGCGCCAGCAGTCAACCTCCCCGGACAGGGAGGTCTGGGGCCAACGTCCTGACTTTC.

The chain is built from TRBV25-1 and TRBJ1-3; a possible D gene is TRBD1 (5 bases). Germline CDR1 MGHDK, CDR2 SYGVNS. Trimming shortened V by 6 bases and J by 2 bases, and 8 bases separated the two germline ends. The CDR3 has 13 amino acids. The CDR3 sequence is CASRNRTGNTIYF. CDR3 bases: TGTGCCAGCAGGAACAGGACTGGAAACACCATATATTTT.

The chain recombines TRBV28 with TRBJ2-5; tentative D call: TRBD1 (7 bases). CDR1 is MDHEN and CDR2 is SYDVKM in the germline V gene. The CDR3 length is 15 residues. Trimming stripped 3 bases from V and 3 bases from J, with 14 bases between. CDR3 bases: TGTGCCAGCAGTTTGGAGGGGGCCGGGGAAGAGACCCAGTACTTC. It is translated as CASSLEGAGEETQYF.

This clone turned up a few times. The gene calls are TRBV19 and TRBJ1-2, with 8 bases identical to TRBD1. Germline lookup yields CDR1 LNHDA and CDR2 SQIVND (reference sequence). Trimming took 4 bases from V and 4 from J; bases not matched to a gene: 5. The CDR3 covers 14 residues. The CDR3 DNA follows: TGTGCCAGTAGTAAGGGACAGGCCCTCTATGGCTACACCTTC. It yields the protein CASSKGQALYGYTF.

The chain combines TRBV28 with TRBJ2-7, with a weak D call TRBD2 (5 bases). The V end lost 3 bases, the J end lost 0 bases, and 12 bases lay between the germline ends. This CDR3 spans 15 amino acids. Germline loops: CDR1 MDHEN, CDR2 SYDVKM. The CDR3 DNA is TGTGCCAGCAGTTTCGGCGGGTTTCCCTCCTACGAGCAGTACTTC. This gives the protein CASSFGGFPSYEQYF. Complete variable domain (other parts from reference TRBV28 and TRBJ2-7): DVKVTQSSRYLVKRTGEKVFLECVQDMDHENMFWYRQDPGLGLRLIYFSYDVKMKEKGDIPEGYSVSREKKERFSLILESASTNQTSMYLCASSFGGFPSYEQYFGPGTRLTVT.